This T cell receptor (beta chain) derives from a study of blood T cells in healthy people across ages. This clonotype has ten or more counts. The target antigen is unknown. General study findings and limits: Older individuals had lower TCR beta diversity per million T cells (the decline was roughly linear).

J was trimmed by 1 base and V by 5 bases; bases with no gene match: 2. Germline CDR1 SQVTM, CDR2 ANQGSEA. The CDR3 sequence is 13 residues long. A second about 6 to 12 cycle PCR used barcoded and J-beta primers. One entry per CDR3 protein results from TCRdb running MiXCR on the 5' RACE reads. In the table there are approximately 1,700,000 distinct CDR3 sequences, about two fifths of which are singletons. The TCR sequence derives from a human donor in good health. Sequenced input: blood. The V call is TRBV29-1, the J call TRBJ2-5; 9 nucleotides line up with TRBD1. Written as DNA, the CDR3 is TGCAGCGTTCCGGGACAGGGCCAAGAGACCCAGTACTTC. This sequence encodes CSVPGQGQETQYF.